Listed below are T cell receptor beta chains from one sample, sequenced in a study of cytotoxic CD8 clonotypes in ibrutinib-treated CLL. Measured with immunoSEQ multiplex PCR; TCRdb has only the in-frame clones, and not every one. The table shows some 120,000 clones, with 58% occurring only once. The material was PBMCs, obtained after 24 months of ibrutinib treatment. Every receptor here comes from a human donor with chronic lymphocytic leukemia. The CDR3 runs from the conserved cysteine through the conserved F or W. A D gene is named only where the DNA matches it firmly. Clone size is shown for a subset of rows, as once, few, many or a class of expanded clone.

V gene	D gene	J gene	clone size	CDR3 protein	CDR3 DNA
TRBV7-9	-	TRBJ2-3	-	CASSLGTGGSSTDTQYF	TGTGCCAGCAGCTTAGGCACGGGGGGCTCTAGCACAGATACGCAGTATTTT
TRBV25-1	-	TRBJ2-1	-	CASRVVNEQFF	TGTGCCAGCAGAGTTGTCAATGAGCAGTTCTTC
TRBV19	-	TRBJ1-6	-	CASSRGESPLHF	TGTGCCAGTAGTCGTGGGGAATCACCCCTCCACTTT
TRBV9	-	TRBJ2-5	once	CASSPRDSPGETQYF	TGTGCCAGCAGCCCCAGAGACAGCCCCGGGGAGACCCAGTACTTC
TRBV9	TRBD2	TRBJ2-4	few	CASSPTSGGAGTKNIQYF	TGTGCCAGCAGCCCGACTAGCGGGGGGGCCGGGACCAAAAACATTCAGTACTTC
TRBV11-3	-	TRBJ2-1	-	CATRGGRYNEQFF	TGTGCCACCCGAGGCGGGCGCTACAATGAGCAGTTCTTC
TRBV5-1	TRBD1	TRBJ2-7	once	CASSSGTDSYEQYF	TGCGCCAGCAGCTCTGGGACAGACTCCTACGAGCAGTACTTC
TRBV14	-	TRBJ1-2	-	CASSQWTEDNYGYTF	TGTGCCAGCAGCCAGTGGACAGAGGATAACTATGGCTACACCTTC
TRBV6-5	-	TRBJ1-4	-	CASGRSSEKLFF	TGTGCCAGCGGGAGGAGTAGTGAAAAACTGTTTTTT
TRBV29-1	-	TRBJ2-3	-	CSVRLRVETDTQYF	TGCAGCGTAAGACTCAGGGTAGAGACAGATACGCAGTATTTT
TRBV7-2	-	TRBJ1-1	-	CASSLDQSTEAFF	TGTGCCAGCAGCTTAGATCAGTCCACTGAAGCTTTCTTT
TRBV12-5	TRBD2	TRBJ2-2	-	CASGPSSGAPTGELFF	TGTGCTAGTGGGCCCTCTAGCGGGGCTCCCACCGGGGAGCTGTTTTTT
TRBV27	TRBD1	TRBJ2-1	-	CASSLGRDRVNEQFF	TGTGCCAGCAGTTTGGGCCGGGACAGGGTCAATGAGCAGTTCTTC
TRBV30	TRBD2	TRBJ2-5	-	CAWSRLAGVGETQYF	TGTGCCTGGAGCCGCCTAGCGGGGGTCGGGGAGACCCAGTACTTC
TRBV10-3	TRBD1	TRBJ2-7	-	CAIRTGEAGTGRREQYF	TGTGCCATCAGGACCGGAGAAGCGGGGACAGGGAGGAGGGAGCAGTACTTC
TRBV7-2	-	TRBJ2-3	-	CASSLEGLRDTQYF	TGTGCCAGCAGCTTAGAGGGTTTGCGGGATACGCAGTATTTT
TRBV4-2	TRBD1	TRBJ1-4	-	CASSQEQTGGREKLFF	TGTGCCAGCAGCCAAGAGCAGACAGGGGGCCGGGAAAAACTGTTTTTT
TRBV5-4	-	TRBJ1-1	-	CASSLETGIRAAFF	TGTGCCAGCAGCTTGGAGACGGGAATCAGGGCGGCTTTCTTT
TRBV29-1	-	TRBJ2-7	-	CSVEGRGTGEQYF	TGCAGCGTTGAAGGACGGGGGACTGGCGAGCAGTACTTC
TRBV5-1	-	TRBJ1-5	-	CASSLVGNNQPQHF	TGCGCCAGCAGCTTGGTGGGCAACAATCAGCCCCAGCATTTT
TRBV27	-	TRBJ1-5	-	CASSLYLGQPQHF	TGTGCCAGCAGTTTATATCTCGGGCAGCCCCAGCATTTT
TRBV7-7	-	TRBJ2-7	few	CASSLGPGRDEQYF	TGTGCCAGCAGCTTAGGTCCGGGGCGCGACGAGCAGTACTTC
TRBV4-1	-	TRBJ1-1	few	CASSQGSRQVGPSTEAFF	TGCGCCAGCAGCCAAGGGTCCCGGCAAGTTGGCCCTAGCACTGAAGCTTTCTTT
TRBV5-4	TRBD1	TRBJ1-6	once	CAYSGTDNSPLHF	TGTGCCTATTCCGGGACAGATAATTCACCCCTCCACTTT
TRBV2	TRBD1	TRBJ2-7	-	CASRGPGQGTEQYF	TGTGCCAGCAGGGGACCGGGACAGGGGACCGAGCAGTACTTC
TRBV18	-	TRBJ2-2	-	CASSPPDLHYTGELFF	TGTGCCAGCTCACCACCGGACCTTCATTACACCGGGGAGCTGTTTTTT
TRBV29-1	TRBD1	TRBJ2-7	-	CSVGRQGSYEQYF	TGCAGCGTTGGGAGACAGGGGTCCTACGAGCAGTACTTC
TRBV7-2	TRBD2	TRBJ2-3	-	CASSLLSGGEPDTQYF	TGTGCCAGCAGCCTCCTTAGCGGGGGGGAGCCAGATACGCAGTATTTT
TRBV6-1	-	TRBJ2-7	-	CASSESGSFSYEQYF	TGTGCCAGCAGTGAATCAGGGAGTTTCTCCTACGAGCAGTACTTC
TRBV2	-	TRBJ1-1	-	CASTEGASTEAFF	TGTGCCAGCACAGAAGGGGCAAGCACTGAAGCTTTCTTT
TRBV28	TRBD2	TRBJ2-1	-	CASSFRLAGAHNEQFF	TGTGCCAGCAGTTTTAGGCTAGCGGGAGCACACAATGAGCAGTTCTTC
TRBV5-6	TRBD1	TRBJ1-4	-	CASSLSHLRTGINEKLFF	TGTGCCAGCAGCTTGTCCCACCTAAGGACAGGTATTAATGAAAAACTGTTTTTT
TRBV27	-	TRBJ1-1	medium-sized	CASSLGLNTEAFF	TGTGCCAGCAGTTTAGGATTGAACACTGAAGCTTTCTTT
TRBV2	-	TRBJ1-1	once	CASSDLPNTEAFF	TGTGCCAGCAGTGATCTCCCGAACACTGAAGCTTTCTTT
TRBV29-1	-	TRBJ1-1	-	CSVVSLNTEAFF	TGCAGCGTTGTCAGCTTGAACACTGAAGCTTTCTTT
TRBV6-5	TRBD2	TRBJ2-5	few	CASKGSGGQETQYF	TGTGCCAGCAAGGGTAGCGGGGGGCAAGAGACCCAGTACTTC
TRBV29-1	-	TRBJ2-3	-	CSVPTLGTGDTQYF	TGCAGCGTCCCCACCCTAGGAACTGGAGATACGCAGTATTTT
TRBV5-1	-	TRBJ2-7	-	CASSLEGSSYEQYF	TGCGCCAGCAGCTTGGAGGGCAGTTCCTACGAGCAGTACTTC
TRBV6-5	-	TRBJ1-2	-	CASRGGYGYTF	TGTGCCAGCAGGGGTGGCTATGGCTACACCTTC
TRBV30	-	TRBJ2-3	-	CAWSRMDTDTQYF	TGTGCCTGGAGCCGTATGGACACAGATACGCAGTATTTT
TRBV7-3	-	TRBJ2-2	many	CASSLAAGTPRFRDIGELFF	TGTGCCAGCAGCTTAGCGGCCGGGACCCCTCGATTCCGCGACATCGGGGAGCTGTTTTTT
TRBV30	-	TRBJ1-2	-	CAWSDTIGAYGYTF	TGTGCCTGGAGTGATACCATCGGGGCCTATGGCTACACCTTC
TRBV11-3	TRBD1	TRBJ2-4	few	CASSSGVPDRGTLAKNIQYF	TGTGCCAGCAGCTCTGGTGTCCCGGACAGGGGGACTTTGGCCAAAAACATTCAGTACTTC
TRBV19	-	TRBJ1-5	-	CASNRDSNQPQHF	TGTGCCAGTAACAGGGATAGCAATCAGCCCCAGCATTTT
TRBV30	-	TRBJ1-1	-	CAWRGTRAKKNTEAFF	TGTGCCTGGAGAGGGACCCGGGCCAAGAAGAACACTGAAGCTTTCTTT
TRBV6-5	-	TRBJ1-1	-	CASSYDRRMNTEAFF	TGTGCCAGCAGTTACGACAGGAGGATGAACACTGAAGCTTTCTTT
TRBV5-1	-	TRBJ2-2	-	CASSLQTLRNTGELFF	TGCGCCAGCAGCTTACAGACCCTGAGAAACACCGGGGAGCTGTTTTTT
TRBV10-3	TRBD1	TRBJ2-2	-	CAISQGQGAAGELFF	TGTGCCATCAGCCAGGGACAGGGGGCAGCCGGGGAGCTGTTTTTT
TRBV6-6	-	TRBJ2-7	-	CASSYSSAGAEQYF	TGTGCCAGCAGTTACTCGTCTGCGGGGGCTGAGCAGTACTTC
TRBV2	-	TRBJ1-2	few	CASSPVVGATEGYTF	TGTGCCAGCAGCCCAGTCGTGGGGGCAACAGAGGGCTACACCTTC
TRBV4-1	TRBD1	TRBJ1-2	-	CASSQDQGGRYGYTF	TGCGCCAGCAGCCAAGATCAAGGGGGCAGATATGGCTACACCTTC